This T cell receptor (beta chain) was recovered during a study of blood T cell repertoires in COVID-19. Comment on this clone: The sample contains more than one DNA sequence encoding this CDR3.

Original processing notes: The assay estimated nucleated cells by amplifying reference gene primers. The method was immunoSEQ multiplex PCR; TCRdb's version includes in-frame clones alone and lacks a portion of them. That table is the source of V, J and clone size, and D and trimming were worked out from the DNA. The sample lists hundreds of thousands of clones, 84% occurring once. The source of this sequence is a man between 25 and 39 years old with active or convalescent COVID-19. What was sequenced was peripheral blood.

The DNA of the CDR3 is TGTGCCAGCAGCTATCGACAGGATAATGAAAAACTGTTTTTT. It translates to CASSYRQDNEKLFF. V gene TRBV7-9 combines with J gene TRBJ1-4; possibly TRBD1 for D (6 bases). CDR1 SEHNR and CDR2 FQNEAQ come from the germline V gene (reference sequence). The CDR3 is made up of 14 amino acids. Between the trimmed V and J ends, which lost 4 bases and 4 bases, there was a span of 10 bases.